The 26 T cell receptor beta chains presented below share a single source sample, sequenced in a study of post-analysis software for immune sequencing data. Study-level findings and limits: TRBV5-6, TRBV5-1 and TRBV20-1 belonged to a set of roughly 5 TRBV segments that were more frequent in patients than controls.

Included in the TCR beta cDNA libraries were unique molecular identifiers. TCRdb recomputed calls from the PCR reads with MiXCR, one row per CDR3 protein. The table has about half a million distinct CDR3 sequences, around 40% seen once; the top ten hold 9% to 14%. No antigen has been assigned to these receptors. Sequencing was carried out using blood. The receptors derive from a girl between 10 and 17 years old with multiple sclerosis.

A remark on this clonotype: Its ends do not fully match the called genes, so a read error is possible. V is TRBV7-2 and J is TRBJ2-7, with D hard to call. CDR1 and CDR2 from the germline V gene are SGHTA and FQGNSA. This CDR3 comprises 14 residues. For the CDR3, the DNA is TGTGCCGGCAGCTTAGATGGCAAGCCCTACGAGCAGTACTTC. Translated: CAGSLDGKPYEQYF.

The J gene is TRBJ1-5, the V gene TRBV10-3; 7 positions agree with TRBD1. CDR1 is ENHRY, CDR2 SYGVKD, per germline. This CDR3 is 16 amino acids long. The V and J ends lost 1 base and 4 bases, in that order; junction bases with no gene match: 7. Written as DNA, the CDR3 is TGTGCCATCAGTGAGTGGGCAGGGGGTACGAATCAGCCCCAGCATTTT. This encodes CAISEWAGGTNQPQHF.

CDR3 in DNA: TGCGCCAGCAGCTTGGCCGGGGGCCTAGGGCAGCCCCAGCATTTT. This translates into CASSLAGGLGQPQHF. The J gene is TRBJ1-5, the V gene TRBV5-1; D is possibly TRBD1 (6 bases). Deletions cut 0 bases from V and 7 bases from J, with 14 bases between. The CDR3 extends over 15 amino acids. From germline, CDR1 is SGHRS and CDR2 YFSETQ.

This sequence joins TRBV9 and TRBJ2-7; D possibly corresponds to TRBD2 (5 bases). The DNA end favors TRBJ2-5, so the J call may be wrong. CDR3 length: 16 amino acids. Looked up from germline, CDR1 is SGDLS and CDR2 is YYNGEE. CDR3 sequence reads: CASSVASRRRGETQYF. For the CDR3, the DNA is TGTGCCAGCAGCGTAGCTAGCAGGCGGCGAGGGGAGACCCAGTACTTC.

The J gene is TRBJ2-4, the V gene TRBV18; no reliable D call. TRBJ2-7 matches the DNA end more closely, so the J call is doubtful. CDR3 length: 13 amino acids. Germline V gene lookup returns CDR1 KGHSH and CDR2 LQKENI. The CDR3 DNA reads TGTGCCAGCTCACCGTCCCGGAGCTACGAGCAGTACTTC. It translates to CASSPSRSYEQYF.

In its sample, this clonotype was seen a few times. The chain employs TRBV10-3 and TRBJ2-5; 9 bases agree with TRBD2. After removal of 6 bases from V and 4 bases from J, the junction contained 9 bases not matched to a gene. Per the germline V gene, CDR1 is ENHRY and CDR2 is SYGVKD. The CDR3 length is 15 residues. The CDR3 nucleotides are TGTGCCATCAGCGCGGGACGGCGGGAGGGAGAGACCCAGTACTTC. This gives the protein CAISAGRREGETQYF.

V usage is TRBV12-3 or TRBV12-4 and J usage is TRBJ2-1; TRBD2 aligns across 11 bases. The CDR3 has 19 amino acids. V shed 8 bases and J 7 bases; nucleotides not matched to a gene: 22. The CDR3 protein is CASRPQAGTSGSQVNEQFF. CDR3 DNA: TGTGCCAGCCGTCCCCAGGCCGGGACTAGCGGATCCCAGGTGAATGAGCAGTTCTTC.

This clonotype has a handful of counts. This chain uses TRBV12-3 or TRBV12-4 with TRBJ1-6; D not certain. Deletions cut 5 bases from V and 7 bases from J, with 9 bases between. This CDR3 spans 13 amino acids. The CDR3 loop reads CASSRTVNSPLHF. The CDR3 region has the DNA TGTGCCAGCAGTCGTACAGTGAATTCACCCCTCCACTTT.

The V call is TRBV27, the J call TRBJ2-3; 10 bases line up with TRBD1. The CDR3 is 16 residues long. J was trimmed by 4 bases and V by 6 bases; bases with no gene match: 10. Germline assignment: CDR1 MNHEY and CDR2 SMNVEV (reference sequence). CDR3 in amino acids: CASRLYKGTGADTQYF. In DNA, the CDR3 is TGTGCCAGCAGACTTTATAAAGGGACAGGGGCAGATACGCAGTATTTT.

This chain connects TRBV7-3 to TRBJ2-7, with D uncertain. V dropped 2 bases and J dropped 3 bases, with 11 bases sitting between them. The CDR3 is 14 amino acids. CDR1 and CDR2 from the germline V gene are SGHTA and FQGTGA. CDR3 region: CASSLDEYGYEQYF. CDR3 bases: TGTGCCAGCAGCTTAGACGAGTATGGCTACGAGCAGTACTTC.

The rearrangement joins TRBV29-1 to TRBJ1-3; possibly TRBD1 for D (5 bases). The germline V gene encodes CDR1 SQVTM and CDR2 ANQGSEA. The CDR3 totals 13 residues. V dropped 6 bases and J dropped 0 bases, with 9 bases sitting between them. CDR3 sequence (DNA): TGCAGCGTCGGGACGGACTCTGGAAACACCATATATTTT. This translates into CSVGTDSGNTIYF.

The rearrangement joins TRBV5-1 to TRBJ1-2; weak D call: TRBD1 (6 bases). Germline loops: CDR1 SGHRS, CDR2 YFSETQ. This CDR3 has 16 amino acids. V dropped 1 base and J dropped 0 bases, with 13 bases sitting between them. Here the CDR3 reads CASSLTPTGTNYGYTF. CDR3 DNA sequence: TGCGCCAGCAGCTTGACCCCGACAGGCACTAACTATGGCTACACCTTC.

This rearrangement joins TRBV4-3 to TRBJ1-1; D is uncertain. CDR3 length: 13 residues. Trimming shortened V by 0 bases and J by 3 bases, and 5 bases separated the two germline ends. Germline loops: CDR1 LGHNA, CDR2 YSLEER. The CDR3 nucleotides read TGCGCCAGCAGCCAAGATTGGTACACTGAAGCTTTCTTT. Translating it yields CASSQDWYTEAFF.

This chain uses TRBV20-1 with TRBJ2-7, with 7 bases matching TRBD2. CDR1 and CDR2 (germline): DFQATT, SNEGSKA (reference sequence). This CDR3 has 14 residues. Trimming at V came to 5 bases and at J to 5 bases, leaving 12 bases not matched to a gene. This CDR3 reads CSARKSGIPHEQYF. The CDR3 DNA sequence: TGCAGTGCTCGGAAAAGCGGGATCCCCCACGAGCAGTACTTC.

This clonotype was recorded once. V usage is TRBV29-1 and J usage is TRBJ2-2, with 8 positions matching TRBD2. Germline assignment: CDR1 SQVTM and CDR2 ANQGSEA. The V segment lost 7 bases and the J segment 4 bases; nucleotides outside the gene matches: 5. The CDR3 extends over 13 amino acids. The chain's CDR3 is CSARTSFTGELFF. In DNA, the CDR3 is TGCAGCGCGCGGACTAGCTTCACCGGGGAGCTGTTTTTT.

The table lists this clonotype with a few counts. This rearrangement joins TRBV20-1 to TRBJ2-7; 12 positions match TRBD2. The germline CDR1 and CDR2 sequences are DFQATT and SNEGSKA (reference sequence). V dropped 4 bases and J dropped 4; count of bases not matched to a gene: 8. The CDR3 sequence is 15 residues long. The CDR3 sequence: CSATPTGTSGYEQYF. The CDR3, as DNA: TGCAGTGCTACCCCAACCGGGACTAGCGGGTACGAGCAGTACTTC.

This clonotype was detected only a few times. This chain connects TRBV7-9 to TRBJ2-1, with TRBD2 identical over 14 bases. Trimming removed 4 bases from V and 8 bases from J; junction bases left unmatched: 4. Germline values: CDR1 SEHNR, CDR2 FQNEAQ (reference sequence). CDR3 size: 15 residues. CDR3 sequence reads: CASSSGLAGDDEQFF. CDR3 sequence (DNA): TGTGCCAGCAGCTCGGGACTAGCGGGAGACGATGAGCAGTTCTTC.

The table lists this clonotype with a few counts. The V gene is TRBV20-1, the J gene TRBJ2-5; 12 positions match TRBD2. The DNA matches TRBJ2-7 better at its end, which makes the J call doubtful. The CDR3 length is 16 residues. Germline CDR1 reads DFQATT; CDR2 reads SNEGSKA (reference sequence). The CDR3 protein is CSASGTSGPEGYEQYF. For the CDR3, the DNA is TGCAGTGCGTCCGGGACTAGCGGGCCGGAGGGATACGAGCAGTACTTC.

The CDR3 spells CSAKRGSSYEQYF. Here the CDR3 DNA reads TGCAGTGCTAAGCGGGGGAGTTCCTACGAGCAGTACTTC. This chain uses TRBV20-1 with TRBJ2-7, with 8 bases that match TRBD2. The CDR3 consists of 13 residues. Per the germline V gene, CDR1 is DFQATT and CDR2 is SNEGSKA (reference sequence). V was pared by 4 bases and J by 1 base, with 3 bases of the junction left unmatched.

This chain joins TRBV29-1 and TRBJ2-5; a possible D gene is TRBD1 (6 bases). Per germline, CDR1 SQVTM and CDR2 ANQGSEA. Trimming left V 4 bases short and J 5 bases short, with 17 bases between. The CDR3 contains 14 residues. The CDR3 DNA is TGCAGCGTTGGACACAGGGTACTCAAGGAGACCCAGTACTTC. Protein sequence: CSVGHRVLKETQYF.

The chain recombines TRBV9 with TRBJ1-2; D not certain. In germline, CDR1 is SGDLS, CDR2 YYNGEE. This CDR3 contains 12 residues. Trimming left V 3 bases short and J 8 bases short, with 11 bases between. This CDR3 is CASSGNQWGYTF. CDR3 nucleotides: TGTGCCAGCAGCGGAAACCAGTGGGGCTACACCTTC.

CDR3 sequence (DNA): TGCAGTGCTAGAGAGCCTTATTCACCCCTCCACTTT. Translation gives CSAREPYSPLHF. The V gene is TRBV20-1, the J gene TRBJ1-6; D remains ambiguous. Germline V gene data show CDR1 as DFQATT and CDR2 as SNEGSKA (reference sequence). This CDR3 spans 12 amino acids. V was cut by 0 bases and J by 8 bases, with 5 bases left in between.

CDR3 sequence (DNA): TGCGCCAGCAGCCAAGAGCTCGCTACGAGCGCTGGCTACACCTTC. Protein: CASSQELATSAGYTF. V usage is TRBV4-3 and J usage is TRBJ1-2; D not certain. CDR1 and CDR2 (germline): LGHNA, YSLEER. V was shortened by 0 bases and J by 7 bases, with 15 bases between the two germline ends. The CDR3 totals 15 residues.

The CDR3 loop is CASSLWTRNNEQYF. The CDR3 bases are TGTGCCAGCAGCCTGTGGACTAGGAACAATGAGCAGTACTTC. This chain connects TRBV27 to TRBJ2-7; 7 bases are a match to TRBD2. Per the germline V gene, CDR1 is MNHEY and CDR2 is SMNVEV (reference sequence). The CDR3 totals 14 residues. V trimming: 6 bases; J trimming: 7 bases; junction bases outside the gene matches: 12.

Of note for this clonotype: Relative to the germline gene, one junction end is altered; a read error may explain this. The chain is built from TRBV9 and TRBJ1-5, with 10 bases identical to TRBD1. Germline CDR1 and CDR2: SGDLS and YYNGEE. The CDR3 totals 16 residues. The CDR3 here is CASSSGTGAGNRPQHF. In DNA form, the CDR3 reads TGTGCCAGCAGCTCAGGGACAGGGGCGGGCAATCGGCCCCAGCATTTT.

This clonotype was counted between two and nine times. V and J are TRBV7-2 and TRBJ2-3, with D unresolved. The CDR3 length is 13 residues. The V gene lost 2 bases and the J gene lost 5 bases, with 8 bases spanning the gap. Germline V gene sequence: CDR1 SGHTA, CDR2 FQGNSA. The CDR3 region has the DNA TGTGCCAGCAGCTTATCCCCCGGAGATACGCAGTATTTT. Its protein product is CASSLSPGDTQYF.